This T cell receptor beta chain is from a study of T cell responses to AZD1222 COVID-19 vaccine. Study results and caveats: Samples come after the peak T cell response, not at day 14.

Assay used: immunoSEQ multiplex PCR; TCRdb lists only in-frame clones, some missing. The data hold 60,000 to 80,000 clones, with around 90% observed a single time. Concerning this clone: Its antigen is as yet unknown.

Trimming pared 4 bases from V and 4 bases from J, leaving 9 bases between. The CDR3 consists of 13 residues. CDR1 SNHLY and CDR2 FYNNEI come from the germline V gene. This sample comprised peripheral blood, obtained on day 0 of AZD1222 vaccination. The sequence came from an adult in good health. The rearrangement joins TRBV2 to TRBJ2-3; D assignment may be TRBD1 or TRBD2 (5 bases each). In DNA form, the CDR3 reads TGTGCCAGCAGTGGGATGGGGGCAGATACGCAGTATTTT. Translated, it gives CASSGMGADTQYF.